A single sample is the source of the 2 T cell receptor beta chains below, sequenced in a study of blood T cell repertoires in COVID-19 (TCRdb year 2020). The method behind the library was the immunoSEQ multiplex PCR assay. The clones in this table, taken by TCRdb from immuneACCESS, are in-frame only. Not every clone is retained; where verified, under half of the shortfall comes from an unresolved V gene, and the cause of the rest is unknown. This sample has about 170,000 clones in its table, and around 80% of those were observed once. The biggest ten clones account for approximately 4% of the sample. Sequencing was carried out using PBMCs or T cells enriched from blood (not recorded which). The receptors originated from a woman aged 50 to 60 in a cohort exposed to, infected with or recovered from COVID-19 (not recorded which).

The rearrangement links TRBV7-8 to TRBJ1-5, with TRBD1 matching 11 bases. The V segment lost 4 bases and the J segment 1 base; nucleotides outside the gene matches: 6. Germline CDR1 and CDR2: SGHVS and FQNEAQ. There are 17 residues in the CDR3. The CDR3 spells CASSSGQGGRSNQPQHF. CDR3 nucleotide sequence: TGTGCCAGCAGCTCGGGACAGGGGGGACGGAGCAATCAGCCCCAGCATTTT.

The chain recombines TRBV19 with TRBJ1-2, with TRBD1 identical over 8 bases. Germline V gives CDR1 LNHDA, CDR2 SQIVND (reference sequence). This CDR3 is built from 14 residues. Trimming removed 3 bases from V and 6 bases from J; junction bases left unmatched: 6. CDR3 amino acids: CASSILGQANGYTF. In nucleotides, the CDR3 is TGTGCCAGTAGTATCTTGGGACAGGCTAATGGCTACACCTTC. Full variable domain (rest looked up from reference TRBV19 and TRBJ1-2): DGGITQSPKYLFRKEGQNVTLSCEQNLNHDAMYWYRQDPGQGLRLIYYSQIVNDFQKGDIAEGYSVSREKKESFPLTVTSAQKNPTAFYLCASSILGQANGYTFGSGTRLTVV.